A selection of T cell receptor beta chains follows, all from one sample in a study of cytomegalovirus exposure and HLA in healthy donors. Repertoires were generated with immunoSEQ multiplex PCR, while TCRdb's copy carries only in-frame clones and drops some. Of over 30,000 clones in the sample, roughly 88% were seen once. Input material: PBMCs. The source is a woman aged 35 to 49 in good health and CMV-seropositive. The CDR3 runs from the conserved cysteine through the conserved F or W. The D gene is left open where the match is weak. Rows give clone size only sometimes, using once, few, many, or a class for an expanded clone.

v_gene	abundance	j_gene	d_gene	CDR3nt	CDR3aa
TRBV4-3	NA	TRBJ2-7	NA	TGCGCCAGCAGCCAAGAGGGGGGTGTTTACGAGCAGTACTTC	CASSQEGGVYEQYF
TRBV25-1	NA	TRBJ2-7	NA	TGTGCCAGCAGTGCCCGGACAGTCGAGCAGTACTTC	CASSARTVEQYF
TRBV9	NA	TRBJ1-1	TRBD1	TGTGCCAGCAGCGTATTCGGGGACAGGGGGGCTGAAGCTTTCTTT	CASSVFGDRGAEAFF
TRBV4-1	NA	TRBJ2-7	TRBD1	TGCGCCAGCAGCCAAGTGACCGGACAGGGATCCTACGAGCAGTACTTC	CASSQVTGQGSYEQYF
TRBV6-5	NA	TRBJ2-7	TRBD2	TGTGCCAGCAGCTCCCCCTCAGCGGGGGGCGTCGAGCAGTACTTC	CASSSPSAGGVEQYF
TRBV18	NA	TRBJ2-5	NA	TGTGCCAGCTCGCAACGGGACTCTGAGACCCAGTACTTC	CASSQRDSETQYF
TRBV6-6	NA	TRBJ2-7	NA	TGCGCCAGCACGCAGCAGGGCTACGAGCAGTACTTC	CASTQQGYEQYF
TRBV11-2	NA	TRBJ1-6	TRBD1	TGTGCCAGCAGCCCGATCCACGGGACAGGTTACGATTCACCCCTCCACTTT	CASSPIHGTGYDSPLHF
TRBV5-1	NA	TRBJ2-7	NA	TGCGCCAGCAGCTTGGCGGGGTTAAGCTCCTACGAGCAGTACTTC	CASSLAGLSSYEQYF
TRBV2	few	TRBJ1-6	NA	TGTGCCAGCAGTGAAGCCGGGGGATCGCTCCACTTT	CASSEAGGSLHF
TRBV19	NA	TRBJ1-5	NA	TGTGCCGAGGATCGTGGAGGTCGATGCAATCAGCCCCAGCATTTT	CAEDRGGRCNQPQHF
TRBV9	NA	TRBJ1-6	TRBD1	TGTGCCAGCAGCCTTGGGACAGGGGGTAATTCACCCCTCCACTTT	CASSLGTGGNSPLHF
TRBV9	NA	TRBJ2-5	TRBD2	TGTGCCAGCAGCTTCGGGGGGGGAGTAGAGACCCAGTACTTC	CASSFGGGVETQYF
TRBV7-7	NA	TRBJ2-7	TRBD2	TGTGCCAGCAGCATGACTAGCGGGGGGTACACCTACGAGCAGTACTTC	CASSMTSGGYTYEQYF
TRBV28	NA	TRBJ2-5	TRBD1	TGTGCCAGCAGTTCCAACAGGGGGCGCGGTGCAGAGACCCAGTACTTC	CASSSNRGRGAETQYF
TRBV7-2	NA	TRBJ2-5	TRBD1	TGTGCCAGCAGCTTCGCAGGGGGCCGGGTTTGGGGAGAGACCCAGTACTTC	CASSFAGGRVWGETQYF
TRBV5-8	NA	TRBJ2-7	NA	TGCGCCAGCAGCCAAGATCTAGGGGGATGGTACGAGCAGTACTTC	CASSQDLGGWYEQYF
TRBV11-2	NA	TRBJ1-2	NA	TGTGCCAGCAGCTTAGACGTGGACAGCTACACCTTC	CASSLDVDSYTF
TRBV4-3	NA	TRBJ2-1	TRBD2	TGCGCCAGCAGCCGCGGGGGAAGCTCCTACAATGAGCAGTTCTTC	CASSRGGSSYNEQFF
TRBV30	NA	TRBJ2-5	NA	TGTGCCTGGAGTGTCGTGTTTCAGACCCAGTACTTC	CAWSVVFQTQYF
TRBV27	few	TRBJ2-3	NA	TGTGCCAGCAGGCACAGGGTTAGCACAGATACGCAGTATTTT	CASRHRVSTDTQYF
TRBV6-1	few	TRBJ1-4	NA	TGTGCCAGCAGGCCGGGACAATCCAATGAAAAACTGTTTTTT	CASRPGQSNEKLFF
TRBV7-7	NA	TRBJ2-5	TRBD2	TGTGCCAGCATGGGAACTAGCGAAGAGACCCAGTACTTC	CASMGTSEETQYF
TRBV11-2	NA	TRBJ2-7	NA	TGTGCCAGCAGGGATATTCAGGGGTCCTACGAGCAGTACTTC	CASRDIQGSYEQYF
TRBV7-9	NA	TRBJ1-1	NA	TGTGCCAGCAGCTTCGTGACGGGGAACACTGAAGCTTTCTTT	CASSFVTGNTEAFF
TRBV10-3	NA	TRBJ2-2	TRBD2	TGTGCCACCGGGACTAGCGGGGGAGTAAACACCGGGGAGCTGTTTTTT	CATGTSGGVNTGELFF
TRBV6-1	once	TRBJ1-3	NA	TGTGCCAGCGGGGGACTCTCTGGAAACACCATATATTTT	CASGGLSGNTIYF
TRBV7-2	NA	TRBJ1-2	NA	TGTGCCAGCAGCCTCCAGACAGGAGATCACTATGGCTACACCTTC	CASSLQTGDHYGYTF
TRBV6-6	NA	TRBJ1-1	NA	TGTGCCAGCAGTTATATGGCAGCTGAAGCTTTCTTT	CASSYMAAEAFF
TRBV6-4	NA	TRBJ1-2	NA	TGTGCCAGCAGTGATAACGGGGATAGCGGCTACACCTTC	CASSDNGDSGYTF
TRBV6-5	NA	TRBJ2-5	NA	TGTGCCAGCAGTTACAGGGGTGGGGAGACCCAGTACTTC	CASSYRGGETQYF
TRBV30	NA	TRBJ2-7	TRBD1	TGTGCCTGGAGACCTACAGGGGCCGAGCAGTACTTC	CAWRPTGAEQYF
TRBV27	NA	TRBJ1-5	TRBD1	TGTGCCAGCAGTCCAGGACAGGGCAGCCAGCCCCAGCATTTT	CASSPGQGSQPQHF
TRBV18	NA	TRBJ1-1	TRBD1	TGTGCCAGCTCACCCGGGACAGGACTGATGAACACTGAAGCTTTCTTT	CASSPGTGLMNTEAFF
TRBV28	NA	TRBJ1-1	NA	TGTGCCAGCAGTTTACAGAATATGAACACTGAAGCTTTCTTT	CASSLQNMNTEAFF
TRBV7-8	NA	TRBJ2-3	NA	TGTGCCAGCAGCTTCGTCCGGGATACGCAGTATTTT	CASSFVRDTQYF
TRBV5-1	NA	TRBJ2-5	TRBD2	TGCGCCAGCAGCTTGGCCCCGGGGGGGTCCGAGACCCAGTACTTC	CASSLAPGGSETQYF
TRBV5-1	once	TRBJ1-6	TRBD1	TGCGCCAGCAGCTTGGGGACAGGGCTTGGCTCACCCCTCCACTTT	CASSLGTGLGSPLHF
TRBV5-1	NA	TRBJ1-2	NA	TGCGCCAGCGGCCACCCAGGGTATGGCTACACCTTC	CASGHPGYGYTF
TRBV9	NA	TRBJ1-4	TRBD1	TGTGCCAGCAGCGTAGACAGGGGGGGGAATGAAAAACTGTTTTTT	CASSVDRGGNEKLFF
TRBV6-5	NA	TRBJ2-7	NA	TGTGCCAGCAGCCAGCCGGGGTGCGAGCAGTACTTC	CASSQPGCEQYF
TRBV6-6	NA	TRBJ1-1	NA	TGTGCCAGCAGTAAAACCCAGGGTGGTAGTGAAGCTTTCTTT	CASSKTQGGSEAFF
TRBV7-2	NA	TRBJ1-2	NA	TGTGCCAGCAGCCCCGTCCGTGTAGGCCGAGGGCTATATGGCTACACCTTC	CASSPVRVGRGLYGYTF
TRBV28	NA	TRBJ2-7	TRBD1	TGTGCCAGCAGTTCAGGGGGATGGTACGAGCAGTACTTC	CASSSGGWYEQYF
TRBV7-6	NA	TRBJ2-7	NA	TGTGCCAGCAGCTTAAACAGGGACCTCGAGCAGTACTTC	CASSLNRDLEQYF
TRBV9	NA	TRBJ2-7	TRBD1	TGTGCCAGCAGCGTCGGACAGGGGAACTACGAGCAGTACTTC	CASSVGQGNYEQYF
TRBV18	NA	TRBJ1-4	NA	TGTGCCAGCTCACCAAACCGGGCAGGGTGTGAACTGTTTTTT	CASSPNRAGCELFF
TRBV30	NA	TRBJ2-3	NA	TGTGCCTCCCGACCCTGGGGGGACACGCAGTATTTT	CASRPWGDTQYF
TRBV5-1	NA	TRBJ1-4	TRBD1	TGCGCCAGCAGCTACGGACAGGGGGGAGCTAATGAAAAACTGTTTTTT	CASSYGQGGANEKLFF
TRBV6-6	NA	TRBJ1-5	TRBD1	TGTGCCAGCAGAACAGGGGGGGATAGCAATCAGCCCCAGCATTTT	CASRTGGDSNQPQHF
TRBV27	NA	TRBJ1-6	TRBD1	TGTGCCAGCAGTTTCTCAGGGGGCAATTCACCCCTCCACTTT	CASSFSGGNSPLHF